This T cell receptor beta chain was recorded in a study of CD8+ T cells in alopecia areata (dated by TCRdb to the late 2010s). Regarding the research as a whole: The treated patients, all with moderate-to-severe alopecia areata, were enrolled in an open-label pilot trial of oral tofacitinib given at 5 to 10 mg twice daily. Clonality in the scalp was compared among normal scalp (n=4), patchy alopecia areata scalp (n=8), and alopecia totalis/universalis scalp (n=8). For the treated patients, the SALT score, which quantifies what percentage of scalp surface area is affected, served as the measure of disease severity. On the human side, TCRbeta sequencing was run on scalp tissue and on sorted CD4+ and CD8+ peripheral blood T cells from healthy controls and from alopecia areata patients with either patchy or totalis/universalis disease. Biopsies were taken from tofacitinib-treated patients at baseline and again at 4 and 24 weeks into treatment, and several of those patients also had a later scalp biopsy. Patients received tofacitinib for 6 to 18 months and were then followed off drug for 6 months to check for delayed response and recurrence. RNA was extracted with the PAXgene miRNA kit for fixed scalp, the miRNeasy kit for PBMCs, and the RNeasy kit for mouse skin. To study T cell clonal expansion in alopecia areata, the researchers applied high-throughput TCRbeta sequencing to both the C3H/HeJ mouse model and human patients. Amplification of TCRbeta CDR3 regions was done by immunoSEQ multiplex PCR using 35 Vbeta forward primers and 13 Jbeta reverse primers. Broad study findings and their caveats: The treated cohort was small, with a single nonresponder, so links between baseline CD8+ expansion and response need larger studies. Higher clonality and more expanded CD8+ clones were observed in lesional scalp than in normal scalp, particularly in alopecia totalis/universalis, a finding suggestive of antigenic drive. Many expanded lesional clones were found to persist in scalp and blood during tofacitinib treatment, and relapse after treatment cessation may be partly explained by this persistence. Unlike mouse skin, where gammadelta T cells dominate, normal human skin contains resident alphabeta T cells that get sequenced too, which complicates analysis of the scalp TCR repertoire. Scalp clonality and the number of expanded CD8+ clones among the top 100 scalp clones were significantly decreased by tofacitinib. TCR sequences shared between patients were less clear than in mice, possibly partly because of HLA diversity in the patient population.

From the cysteine up to the phenylalanine, the CDR3 has a length of 14 residues. Of the read, only the CDR3 DNA is kept; its 42 bases are in frame from base 1. The germline V gene specifies SGHRS as CDR1 and YFSETQ as CDR2. Relative to germline, V is 0 bases shorter and J is 4 bases shorter, with 11 bases between their ends. Turning to this clone: Its binding antigen is unknown. Base qualities are missing; no much larger clone stands one base away.

Reading the label with the study, this specimen's treatment or condition is: oral pan-JAK inhibitor, 5-10 mg twice daily. Lesional scalp punch biopsies and peripheral blood were collected from alopecia areata patients. PBMCs were separated by density centrifugation and stained for CD3, CD4 and CD8, after which CD4+ and CD8+ T cells were sorted on a FACSAria. Libraries were made using the immunoSEQ multiplex PCR assay. RNA was extracted from all samples and reverse transcribed into cDNA, which served as template for TCR sequencing. First-strand cDNA was synthesized with SuperScript III using a 2:1 mix of oligo-dT and random hexamers. A synthetic immune receptor repertoire was used to assess amplification bias, and residual bias was removed computationally. The study's processing was this. Raw reads were preprocessed for error removal, and CDR3 was defined according to IMGT conventions as running from the conserved cysteine to phenylalanine. To get clonality, Shannon entropy was normalized by log2 of the number of productive unique TCRs and the result was subtracted from 1. Scalp TCRbeta sequences were cross-referenced with sorted blood CD4 and CD8 repertoires so that the CD4 or CD8 identity of scalp clones could be inferred. The table comes from immuneACCESS by way of TCRdb, which keeps in-frame sequences with V and J called. Part of the clones is missing from these tables; in studies checked, under half for an unresolved V gene and the rest for unknown reasons. V, J and clone size are those of that table, while D and trimming were read from the DNA. The sample includes approximately 180,000 clones, with 50% to 75% observed a single time. Of the sample, more than 15% is held by the ten largest clones.

The source was CD4+ T cells sorted from blood, collected at approximately week 60, from a patient treated with tofacitinib. The clonotype originates from a human donor with alopecia areata. In this chain, TRBV5-1 is recombined with TRBJ2-7; the D gene lacks a confident call. The DNA sequence is as follows: TGCGCCAGCAGCTTGGGCCAAAAGGGTTACGAGCAGTACTTC. Translation gives CASSLGQKGYEQYF.